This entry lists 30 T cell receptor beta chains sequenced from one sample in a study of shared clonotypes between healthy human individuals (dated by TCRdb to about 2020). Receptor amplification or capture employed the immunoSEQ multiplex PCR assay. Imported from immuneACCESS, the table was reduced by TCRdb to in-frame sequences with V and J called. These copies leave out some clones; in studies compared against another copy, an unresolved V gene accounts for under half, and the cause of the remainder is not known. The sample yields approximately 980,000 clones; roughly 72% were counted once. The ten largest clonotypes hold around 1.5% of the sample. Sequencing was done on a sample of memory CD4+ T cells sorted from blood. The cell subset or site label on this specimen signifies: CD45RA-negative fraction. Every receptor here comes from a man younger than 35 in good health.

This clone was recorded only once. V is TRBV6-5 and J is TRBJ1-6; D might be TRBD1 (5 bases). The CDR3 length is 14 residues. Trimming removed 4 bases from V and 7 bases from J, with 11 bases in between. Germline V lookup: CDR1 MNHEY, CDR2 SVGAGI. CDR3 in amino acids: CASSFPGFNSPLHF. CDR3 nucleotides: TGTGCCAGCAGTTTCCCAGGGTTCAATTCACCCCTCCACTTT.

The CDR3 reads CASSLGGSQETQYF. The CDR3 DNA is TGTGCCAGCAGCTTAGGCGGGAGCCAAGAGACCCAGTACTTC. J is TRBJ2-5 and V is TRBV7-3, with 7 bases that match TRBD2. The germline CDR1 and CDR2 sequences are SGHTA and FQGTGA. The CDR3 consists of 14 residues. Losses at the gene ends were 2 bases for V and 1 base for J; bases not matched to a gene: 1.

The DNA of the CDR3 is TGTGCCTGGAGATTAAGGGGACGGGGCTACGAGCAGTACTTC. This encodes CAWRLRGRGYEQYF. V and J are TRBV30 and TRBJ2-7; the D call may be TRBD1 or TRBD2 (5 bases each). Germline values: CDR1 GTSNPN, CDR2 SVGIG (reference sequence). This CDR3 region has 14 residues. V lost 3 bases to trimming and J lost 3 bases, with 15 bases between them.

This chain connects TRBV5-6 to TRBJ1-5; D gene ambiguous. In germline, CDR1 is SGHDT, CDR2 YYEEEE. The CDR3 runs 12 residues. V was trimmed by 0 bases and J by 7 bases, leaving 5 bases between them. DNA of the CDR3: TGTGCCAGCAGCTTGGGGATGCAGCCCCAGCATTTT. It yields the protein CASSLGMQPQHF.

CDR3 sequence: CASSEGTGAYGYTF. The CDR3 nucleotides are TGTGCCAGCAGTGAAGGAACAGGCGCCTATGGCTACACCTTC. The gene calls are TRBV6-1 and TRBJ1-2, with a possible D match to TRBD1 (5 bases). This CDR3 has 14 amino acids. Germline-derived CDR1 and CDR2 are MNHNS and SASEGT. V was trimmed by 1 base and J by 4 bases, leaving 10 bases between them.

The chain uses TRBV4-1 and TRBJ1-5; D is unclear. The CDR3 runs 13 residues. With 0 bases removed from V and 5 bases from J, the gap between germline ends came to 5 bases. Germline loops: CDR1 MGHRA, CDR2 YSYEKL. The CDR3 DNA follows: TGCGCCAGCAGCCAAGATAGGGATCAGCCCCAGCATTTT. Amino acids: CASSQDRDQPQHF.

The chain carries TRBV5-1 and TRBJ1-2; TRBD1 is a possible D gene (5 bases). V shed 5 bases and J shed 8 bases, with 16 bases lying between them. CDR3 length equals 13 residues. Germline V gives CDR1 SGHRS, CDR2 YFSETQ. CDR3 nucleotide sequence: TGCGCCAGCAGTTCCGGGACGGTGGTGGGCTACACCTTC. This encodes CASSSGTVVGYTF.

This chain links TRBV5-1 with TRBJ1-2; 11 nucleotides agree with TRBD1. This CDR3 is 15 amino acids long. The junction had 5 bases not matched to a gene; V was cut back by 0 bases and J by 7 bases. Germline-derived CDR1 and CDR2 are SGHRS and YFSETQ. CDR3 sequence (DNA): TGCGCCAGCAGCTTGGGTGGACAGGGGGCAGGTGGCTACACCTTC. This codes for CASSLGGQGAGGYTF. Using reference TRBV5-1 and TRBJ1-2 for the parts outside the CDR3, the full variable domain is KAGVTQTPRYLIKTRGQQVTLSCSPISGHRSVSWYQQTPGQGLQFLFEYFSETQRNKGNFPGRFSGRQFSNSRSEMNVSTLELGDSALYLCASSLGGQGAGGYTFGSGTRLTVV.

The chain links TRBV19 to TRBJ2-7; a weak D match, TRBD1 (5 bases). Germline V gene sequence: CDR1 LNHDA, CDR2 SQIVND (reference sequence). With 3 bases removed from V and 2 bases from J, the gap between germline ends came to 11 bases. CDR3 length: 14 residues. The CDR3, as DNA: TGTGCCAGTAGTATCTCCCGGACAACCTACGAGCAGTACTTC. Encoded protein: CASSISRTTYEQYF.

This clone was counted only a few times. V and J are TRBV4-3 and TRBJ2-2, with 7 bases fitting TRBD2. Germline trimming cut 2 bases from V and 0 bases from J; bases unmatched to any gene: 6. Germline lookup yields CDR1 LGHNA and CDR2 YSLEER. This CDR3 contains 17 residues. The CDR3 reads CASSQHRSGANTGELFF. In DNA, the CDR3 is TGCGCCAGCAGCCAACACCGAAGCGGGGCGAACACCGGGGAGCTGTTTTTT.

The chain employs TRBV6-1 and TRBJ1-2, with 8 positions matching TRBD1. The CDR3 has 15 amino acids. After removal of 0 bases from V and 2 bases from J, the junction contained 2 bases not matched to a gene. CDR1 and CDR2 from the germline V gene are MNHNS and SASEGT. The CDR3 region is CASSEARTGNYGYTF. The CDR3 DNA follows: TGTGCCAGCAGTGAAGCTAGGACAGGGAACTATGGCTACACCTTC.

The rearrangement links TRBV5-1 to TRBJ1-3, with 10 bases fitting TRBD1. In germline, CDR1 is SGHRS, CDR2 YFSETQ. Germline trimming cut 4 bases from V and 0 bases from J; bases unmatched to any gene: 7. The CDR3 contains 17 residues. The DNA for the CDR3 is TGCGCCAGCAGCACTGGGACAGGGGCCAGCTCTGGAAACACCATATATTTT. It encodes CASSTGTGASSGNTIYF.

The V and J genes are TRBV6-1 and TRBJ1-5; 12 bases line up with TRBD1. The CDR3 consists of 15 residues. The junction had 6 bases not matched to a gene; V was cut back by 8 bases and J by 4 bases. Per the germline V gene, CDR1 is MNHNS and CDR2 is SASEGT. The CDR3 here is CASVEGQGANQPQHF. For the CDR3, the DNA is TGTGCCAGCGTTGAGGGACAGGGGGCGAATCAGCCCCAGCATTTT.

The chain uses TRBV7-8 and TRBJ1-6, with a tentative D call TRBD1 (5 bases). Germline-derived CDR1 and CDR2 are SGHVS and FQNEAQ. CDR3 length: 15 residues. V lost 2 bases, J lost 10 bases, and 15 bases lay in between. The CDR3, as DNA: TGTGCCAGCAGCTTACCCCGCGGGACCACCTCACCCCTCCACTTT. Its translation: CASSLPRGTTSPLHF.

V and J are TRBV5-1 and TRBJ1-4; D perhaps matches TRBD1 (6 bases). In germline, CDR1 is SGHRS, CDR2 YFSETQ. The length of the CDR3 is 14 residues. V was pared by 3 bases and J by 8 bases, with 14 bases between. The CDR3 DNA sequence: TGCGCCAGCAGCTCCCAATGGCAGGGGGAAAAACTGTTTTTT. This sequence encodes CASSSQWQGEKLFF.

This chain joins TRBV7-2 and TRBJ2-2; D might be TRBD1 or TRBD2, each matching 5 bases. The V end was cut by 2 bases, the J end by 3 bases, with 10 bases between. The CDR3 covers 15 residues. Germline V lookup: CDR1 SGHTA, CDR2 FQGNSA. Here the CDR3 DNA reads TGTGCCAGCAGCTTATTGGGGACGGACACCGGGGAGCTGTTTTTT. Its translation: CASSLLGTDTGELFF.

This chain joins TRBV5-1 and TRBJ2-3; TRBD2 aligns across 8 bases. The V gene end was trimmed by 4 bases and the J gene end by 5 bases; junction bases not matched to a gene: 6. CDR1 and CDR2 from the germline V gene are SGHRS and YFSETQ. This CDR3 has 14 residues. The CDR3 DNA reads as TGCGCCAGCAGCCTAAGTAGCGGGGAAGATACGCAGTATTTT. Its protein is CASSLSSGEDTQYF.

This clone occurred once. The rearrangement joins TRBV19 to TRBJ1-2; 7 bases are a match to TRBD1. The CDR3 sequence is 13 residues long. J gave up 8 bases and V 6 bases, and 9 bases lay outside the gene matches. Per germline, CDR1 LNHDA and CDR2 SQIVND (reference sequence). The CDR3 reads CASRTQGFSGYTF. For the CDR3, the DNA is TGTGCCAGTAGGACACAGGGGTTCAGCGGCTACACCTTC.

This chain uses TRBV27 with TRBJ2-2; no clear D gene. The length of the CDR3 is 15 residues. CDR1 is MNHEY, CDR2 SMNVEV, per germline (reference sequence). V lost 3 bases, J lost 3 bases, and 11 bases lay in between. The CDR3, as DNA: TGTGCCAGCAGTTTGGGCCGAACGGACACCGGGGAGCTGTTTTTT. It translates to CASSLGRTDTGELFF.

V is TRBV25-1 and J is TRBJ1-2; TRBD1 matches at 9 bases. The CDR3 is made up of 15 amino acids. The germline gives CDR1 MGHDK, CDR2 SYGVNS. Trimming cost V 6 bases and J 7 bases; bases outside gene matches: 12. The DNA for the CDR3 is TGTGCCAGCAGACCACCCGGGACAGGGTTGGGTGGCTACACCTTC. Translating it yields CASRPPGTGLGGYTF.

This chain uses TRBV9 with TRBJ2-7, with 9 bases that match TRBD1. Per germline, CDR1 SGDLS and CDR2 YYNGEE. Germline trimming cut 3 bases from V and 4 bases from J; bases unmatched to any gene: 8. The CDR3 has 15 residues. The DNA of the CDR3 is TGTGCCAGCAGCGCCGGGACAGGGTACGGTTACGAGCAGTACTTC. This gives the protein CASSAGTGYGYEQYF.

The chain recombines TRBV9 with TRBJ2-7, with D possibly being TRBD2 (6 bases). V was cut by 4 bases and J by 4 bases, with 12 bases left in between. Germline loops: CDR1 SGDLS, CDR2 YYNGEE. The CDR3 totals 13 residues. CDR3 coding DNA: TGTGCCAGCAGCCCATATGGGAGGTACGAGCAGTACTTC. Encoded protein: CASSPYGRYEQYF.

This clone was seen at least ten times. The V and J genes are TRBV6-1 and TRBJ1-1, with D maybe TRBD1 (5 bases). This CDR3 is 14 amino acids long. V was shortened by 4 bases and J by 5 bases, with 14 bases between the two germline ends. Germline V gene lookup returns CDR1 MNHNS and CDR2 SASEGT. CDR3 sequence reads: CASSGNLRGTEAFF. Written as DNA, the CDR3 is TGTGCCAGCAGTGGTAATCTACGGGGGACTGAAGCTTTCTTT.

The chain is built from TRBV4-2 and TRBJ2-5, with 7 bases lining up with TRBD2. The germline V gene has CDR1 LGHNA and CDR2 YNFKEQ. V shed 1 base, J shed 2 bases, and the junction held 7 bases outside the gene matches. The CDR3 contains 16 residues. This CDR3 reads CASSQAFGGGQETQYF. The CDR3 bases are TGTGCCAGCAGCCAAGCCTTTGGCGGGGGTCAAGAGACCCAGTACTTC.

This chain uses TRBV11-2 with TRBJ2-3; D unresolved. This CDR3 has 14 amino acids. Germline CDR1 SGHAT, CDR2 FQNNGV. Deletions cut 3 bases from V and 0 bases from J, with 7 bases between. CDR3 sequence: CASSLSLSTDTQYF. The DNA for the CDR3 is TGTGCCAGCAGCTTGAGCCTTAGCACAGATACGCAGTATTTT.

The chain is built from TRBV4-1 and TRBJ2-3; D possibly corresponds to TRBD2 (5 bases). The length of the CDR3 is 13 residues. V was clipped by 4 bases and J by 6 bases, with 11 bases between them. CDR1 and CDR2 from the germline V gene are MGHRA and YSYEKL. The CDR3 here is CASSLVGVDTQYF. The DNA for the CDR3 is TGCGCCAGCAGCCTGGTCGGGGTGGATACGCAGTATTTT.

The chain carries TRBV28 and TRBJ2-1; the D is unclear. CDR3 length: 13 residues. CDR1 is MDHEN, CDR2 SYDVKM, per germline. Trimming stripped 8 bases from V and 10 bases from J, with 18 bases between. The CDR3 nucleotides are TGTGCCAGCCGAGTAACGCCCGTAGGGGAGCAGTTCTTC. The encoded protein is CASRVTPVGEQFF.

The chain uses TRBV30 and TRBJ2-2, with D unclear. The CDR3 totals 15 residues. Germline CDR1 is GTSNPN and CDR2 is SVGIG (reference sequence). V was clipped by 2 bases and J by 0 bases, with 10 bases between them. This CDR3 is CAWSRGRSNTGELFF. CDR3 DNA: TGTGCCTGGAGTCGTGGCAGATCGAACACCGGGGAGCTGTTTTTT. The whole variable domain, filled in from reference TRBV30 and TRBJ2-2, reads SQTIHQWPATLVQPVGSPLSLECTVEGTSNPNLYWYRQAAGRGLQLLFYSVGIGQISSEVPQNLSASRPQDRQFILSSKKLLLSDSGFYLCAWSRGRSNTGELFFGEGSRLTVL.

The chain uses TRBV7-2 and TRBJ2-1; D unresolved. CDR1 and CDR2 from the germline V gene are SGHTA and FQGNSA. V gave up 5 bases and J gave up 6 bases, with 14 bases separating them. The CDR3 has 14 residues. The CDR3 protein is CASSPNILLNEQFF. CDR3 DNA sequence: TGTGCCAGCAGCCCCAATATCCTACTCAATGAGCAGTTCTTC.

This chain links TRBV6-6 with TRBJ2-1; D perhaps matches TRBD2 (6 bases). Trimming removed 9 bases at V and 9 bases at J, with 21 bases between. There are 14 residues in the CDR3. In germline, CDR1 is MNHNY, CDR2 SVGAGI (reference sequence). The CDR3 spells CASTGGARRGEQFF. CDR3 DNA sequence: TGTGCCAGTACTGGAGGGGCCCGGAGGGGTGAGCAGTTCTTC.